Each of the 8 T cell receptor beta chains below was sequenced from the same sample in a study of Graves' ophthalmopathy and Graves' hyperthyroidism. For repertoire sequencing, the TCR beta CDR3 regions were amplified from RNA transcripts. HTBI primers served in a first-round RT-PCR, which a second-round multiplex PCR followed. TCRdb independently ran MiXCR on the multiplex PCR reads; one entry per CDR3 protein. Of about 700,000 distinct CDR3 sequences listed, approximately 40% are singletons. The source material was peripheral blood. The receptors stem from an adult man with Graves' ophthalmopathy.

This clonotype was detected a few times. This chain joins TRBV7-9 and TRBJ1-1, with 7 bases matching TRBD1. Unmatched junction bases numbered 8, after V lost 10 bases and J lost 6 bases. Germline V lookup: CDR1 SEHNR, CDR2 FQNEAQ (reference sequence). The length of the CDR3 is 12 residues. CDR3 nucleotides: TGTGCCATCACCACAGGGGTGGCTGAAGCTTTCTTT. Amino acids: CAITTGVAEAFF.

This clonotype was detected a few times. The chain has TRBV6-8 and TRBJ1-1; D not certain. The CDR3 runs 11 residues. The V end was cut by 9 bases, the J end by 1 base, with 6 bases between. Germline assignment: CDR1 MNHGY and CDR2 SAAAGT. In nucleotides, the CDR3 is TGTGCCAGACTGGGGAACACTGAAGCTTTCTTT. This sequence encodes CARLGNTEAFF.

Ten or more counts support this clonotype. The chain employs TRBV2 and TRBJ1-4, with 7 bases fitting TRBD1. The CDR3 has 15 amino acids. The germline V gene has CDR1 SNHLY and CDR2 FYNNEI. The J segment lost 5 bases and the V segment lost 6 bases, leaving 9 bases of the junction unmatched. As DNA, the CDR3 is TGTGCCAGCAGCCCATTGACAGGGCGGAATGAAAAACTGTTTTTT. Its translation: CASSPLTGRNEKLFF.

This rearrangement joins TRBV7-9 to TRBJ1-2, with no clear D. Germline CDR1 is SEHNR and CDR2 is FQNEAQ (reference sequence). This CDR3 contains 17 residues. The germline V and J ends were trimmed by 1 base and 5 bases, with 20 bases remaining between them. CDR3 nucleotides: TGTGCCAGCAGCTTAGGGTCGTCTTACAGCCTCGGTTATGGCTACACCTTC. This translates into CASSLGSSYSLGYGYTF.

Note on this clonotype: The CDR3 carries no conserved terminal phenylalanine or tryptophan, so it likely arises from a read error. The DNA is omitted, as the CDR3 cannot be located on it reliably, and the CDR3 follows TCRdb's listing. V gene TRBV10-3 combines with J gene TRBJ1-1; the table's D call, TRBD1, was not checked against the DNA. CDR1 is ENHRY and CDR2 is SYGVKD in the germline V gene. Including both end residues, the CDR3 is 11 amino acids long. The CDR3 loop reads CAISEIGGTSS.

This clonotype was detected only a few times. This chain uses TRBV3-1 with TRBJ1-5; D uncertain. Germline loops: CDR1 LGHDT, CDR2 YNNKEL (reference sequence). The V gene lost 1 base and the J gene lost 4 bases, with 2 bases spanning the gap. CDR3 length: 12 residues. CDR3 in amino acids: CASSQANQPQHF. CDR3 bases: TGTGCCAGCAGCCAAGCAAATCAGCCCCAGCATTTT.

The genes are TRBV2 and TRBJ2-5, with 9 bases lining up with TRBD2. Germline V gives CDR1 SNHLY, CDR2 FYNNEI. Germline trimming cut 4 bases from V and 2 bases from J; bases unmatched to any gene: 5. The CDR3 is 15 amino acids. The CDR3 nucleotides are TGTGCCAGCAGTGTGCCTAGCGGGACACAAGAGACCCAGTACTTC. Its protein is CASSVPSGTQETQYF.

The chain links TRBV11-1 to TRBJ1-5; 9 bases align to TRBD1. The CDR3 sequence is 12 residues long. Germline V gene data show CDR1 as SGHAT and CDR2 as FQDESV (reference sequence). The CDR3 coding sequence is TGTGCTCCGGACAGGGGAGATCAGCCCCAGCATTTT. It encodes CAPDRGDQPQHF.